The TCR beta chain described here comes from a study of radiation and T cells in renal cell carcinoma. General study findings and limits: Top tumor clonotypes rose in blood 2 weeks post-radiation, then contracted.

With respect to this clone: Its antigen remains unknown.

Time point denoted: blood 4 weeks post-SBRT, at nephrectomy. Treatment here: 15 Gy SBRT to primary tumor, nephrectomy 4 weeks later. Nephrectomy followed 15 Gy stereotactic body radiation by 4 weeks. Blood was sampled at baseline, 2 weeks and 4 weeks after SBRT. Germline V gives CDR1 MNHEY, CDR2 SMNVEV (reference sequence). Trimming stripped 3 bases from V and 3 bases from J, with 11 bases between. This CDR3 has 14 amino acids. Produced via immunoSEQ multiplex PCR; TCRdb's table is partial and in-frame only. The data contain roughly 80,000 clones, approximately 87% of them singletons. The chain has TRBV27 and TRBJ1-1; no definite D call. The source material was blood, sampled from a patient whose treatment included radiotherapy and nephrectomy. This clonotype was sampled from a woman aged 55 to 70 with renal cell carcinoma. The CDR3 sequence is CASSFVGGDTEAFF. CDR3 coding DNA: TGTGCCAGCAGTTTCGTAGGTGGCGACACTGAAGCTTTCTTT.